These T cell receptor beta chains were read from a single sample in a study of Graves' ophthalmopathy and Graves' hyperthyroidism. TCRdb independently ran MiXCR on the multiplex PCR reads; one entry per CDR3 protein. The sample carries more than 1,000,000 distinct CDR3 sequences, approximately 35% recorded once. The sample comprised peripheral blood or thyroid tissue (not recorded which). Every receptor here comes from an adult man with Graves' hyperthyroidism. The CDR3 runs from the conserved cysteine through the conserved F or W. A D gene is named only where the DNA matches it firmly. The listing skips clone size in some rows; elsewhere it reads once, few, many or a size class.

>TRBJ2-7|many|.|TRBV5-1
CASTFSALMSEQYF
TGCGCCAGCACGTTCTCGGCTCTGATGAGCGAGCAGTACTTC
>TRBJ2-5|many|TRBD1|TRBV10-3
CAISGTGGKTQYF
TGTGCCATCAGTGGGACAGGGGGAAAGACCCAGTACTTC
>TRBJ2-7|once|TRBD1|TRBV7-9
CASSFTGQGAEQYF
TGTGCCAGCAGTTTCACCGGACAGGGGGCCGAGCAGTACTTC
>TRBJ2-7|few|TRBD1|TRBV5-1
CASTYGTVTTYEQYF
TGCGCCAGCACCTACGGGACAGTGACAACCTACGAGCAGTACTTC
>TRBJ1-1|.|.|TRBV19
CASTLHTEAFF
TGTGCCAGTACACTGCACACTGAAGCTTTCTTT
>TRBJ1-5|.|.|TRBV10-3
CAISESEGLSNQPQHF
TGTGCCATCAGTGAGTCAGAAGGGCTTAGCAATCAGCCCCAGCATTTT
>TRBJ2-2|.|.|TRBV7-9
CASSFLGTRTGELFF
TGTGCCAGCAGCTTTTTGGGGACGCGGACCGGGGAGCTGTTTTTT
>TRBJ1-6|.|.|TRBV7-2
CASSWKTVRNSPLHF
TGTGCCAGCAGCTGGAAGACAGTTCGAAATTCACCCCTCCACTTT
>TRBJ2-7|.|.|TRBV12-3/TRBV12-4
CASSLMVSYEQYF
TGTGCCAGCAGTTTAATGGTCTCCTACGAGCAGTACTTC
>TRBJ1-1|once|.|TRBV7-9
CASSLGIHTEAFF
TGTGCCAGCAGCCTGGGAATTCACACTGAAGCTTTCTTT
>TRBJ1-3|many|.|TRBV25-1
CASSPGHTGNTIYF
TGTGCCAGCAGCCCGGGACATACTGGAAACACCATATATTTT